This T cell receptor beta chain derives from a study of T cell responses to AZD1222 COVID-19 vaccine. The data were produced by immunoSEQ multiplex PCR, yet TCRdb's version contains in-frame clones alone and is incomplete. The table shows 100,000 or so clones, with roughly 87% occurring only once. J was trimmed by 3 bases and V by 4 bases; bases with no gene match: 9. Germline CDR1 SGHKS, CDR2 YYEKEE (reference sequence). The CDR3 has 15 amino acids. Study findings and constraints: A mostly white British donor set with more females was recruited, and clonal diversity was possibly underestimated. Only 6 or 7 AZD1222 recipients tested seropositive at baseline. With two AZD1222 doses given, Spike-specific TCR breadth and depth both rose. Sampling that yielded the repertoires occurred only after the peak T cell response.

As concerns this clone: Its antigen is undetermined.

The TCR originated in an adult who received the AZD1222 COVID-19 vaccine. The chain links TRBV5-5 to TRBJ1-1, with 7 bases matching TRBD1. The sample here was peripheral blood, taken 28 days after the second AZD1222 dose. The CDR3: CASSPRQGPDTEAFF. DNA of the CDR3: TGTGCCAGCAGCCCCCGACAGGGCCCGGACACTGAAGCTTTCTTT.